Listed below are T cell receptor beta chains from one sample, sequenced in a study of blood T cell repertoires in COVID-19. This table comes from immunoSEQ multiplex PCR, and its TCRdb copy is limited to in-frame clones, with some not included. The profile shows just over 95,000 clones, approximately 90% of them singletons. The sequencing input was peripheral blood. The receptors shown here come from a human donor in a cohort sampled during active COVID-19. The CDR3 runs from the conserved cysteine through the conserved F or W. Each record gives: J gene, clone size, D gene, V gene, CDR3 DNA, CDR3 protein. A D gene is named only where the DNA matches it firmly. Only part of the rows carry a size: once, few, many, or a class if the clone is expanded.

TRBJ2-5 NA NA TRBV5-1 TGCGCCAGCAGCTTGGATCCTCAGGAGACCCAGTACTTC CASSLDPQETQYF
TRBJ2-2 NA TRBD2 TRBV6-2/TRBV6-3 TGTGCCAGCAGTTACGACGGGACTAGCGCGAACACCGGGGAGCTGTTTTTT CASSYDGTSANTGELFF
TRBJ2-1 NA TRBD1 TRBV29-1 TGCAGCGTTGAGGGGACAGCGAGCTCCTACAATGAGCAGTTCTTC CSVEGTASSYNEQFF
TRBJ2-1 few TRBD2 TRBV2 TGTGCCACTACGCGACTAGCGGGGAACTACAATGAGCAGTTCTTC CATTRLAGNYNEQFF
TRBJ1-1 NA NA TRBV12-2 TGTGCAAGTCGCTTTCGGAACACTGAAGCTTTCTTT CASRFRNTEAFF
TRBJ1-6 NA NA TRBV4-2 TGTGCCAGCAGCCAATCGGACAGCCAATTTAATTCACCCCTCCACTTT CASSQSDSQFNSPLHF
TRBJ1-5 NA NA TRBV6-1 TGTGCCAGCAGTGAATTCGTCAGGCAGGGTTATCAGCCCCAGCATTTT CASSEFVRQGYQPQHF
TRBJ2-7 NA NA TRBV5-1 TGCGCCAGCAGCTTGGGGGCAACCCAGAACGAGCAGTACTTC CASSLGATQNEQYF
TRBJ2-7 NA TRBD2 TRBV4-3 TGCGCCAGCAGCCAAGACGCTACTGCACTAGCGGGAAACGAGCAGTACTTC CASSQDATALAGNEQYF
TRBJ2-7 once TRBD1 TRBV3-1/TRBV3-2 TGTGCCAGCAGCCAACCGCCGGACAGGGGTAAGCAGTACTTC CASSQPPDRGKQYF
TRBJ1-6 NA NA TRBV4-3 TGCGCCAGCAGCATCGACCGGACAGATAGCTCCTATAATTCACCCCTCCACTTT CASSIDRTDSSYNSPLHF
TRBJ1-2 NA TRBD1 TRBV7-3 TGTGCCAGCAGCCCGGACAGGGTGTCTGGCTACACCTTC CASSPDRVSGYTF
TRBJ2-5 once NA TRBV9 TGTGCCAGCAGCGTAGCGGGAGTTTCAGAGACCCAGTACTTC CASSVAGVSETQYF
TRBJ1-4 NA TRBD1 TRBV4-3 TGCGCCAGCAGCCATGACAGGGGGCGCGAAAAACTGTTTTTT CASSHDRGREKLFF
TRBJ2-7 NA NA TRBV28 TGTGCCAGCAGTCCCCCGGTTACCTACGAGCAGTACTTC CASSPPVTYEQYF
TRBJ2-1 NA NA TRBV27 TGTGCCAGCAGTCTTAGCTCCTACAATGAGCAGTTCTTC CASSLSSYNEQFF
TRBJ2-7 NA NA TRBV2 TGTGCCAGCAGTGCCGAGGAGGGAACGGGCTACGAGCAGTACTTC CASSAEEGTGYEQYF
TRBJ2-1 few NA TRBV21-1 TGTGCCAGCAGCAAAGACCAATTAGCGGGAGGCGTTTTTCGTAATGAGCAGTTCTTC CASSKDQLAGGVFRNEQFF
TRBJ2-7 NA TRBD2 TRBV7-9 TGTGCCAGCAGCCCAACCGGGACTAGCGGCTACGAGCAGTACTTC CASSPTGTSGYEQYF
TRBJ2-7 few NA TRBV6-5 TGTGCCAGCAGTTTTAGCTCCTACGAGCAGTACTTC CASSFSSYEQYF
TRBJ1-5 NA NA TRBV19 TGTGCCAGTAGTATAGAAACTTATCAGCCCCAGCATTTT CASSIETYQPQHF
TRBJ2-7 NA NA TRBV9 TGTGCCAGCAGCGCCTCAGGATCTCCCCACTACGAGCAGTACTTC CASSASGSPHYEQYF
TRBJ1-2 NA TRBD1 TRBV4-2 TGTGCCAGCAGCCAAGATTTGGTACAGGGGGTAAACTATGGCTACACCTTC CASSQDLVQGVNYGYTF
TRBJ1-5 NA TRBD1 TRBV30 TGTGCCTGGAGGGAATCTCCCGGGACAGCGAATCAGCCCCAGCATTTT CAWRESPGTANQPQHF
TRBJ1-1 NA TRBD1 TRBV5-5 TGTGCCAGCAGCCCGGACAGGGGGAACACTGAAGCTTTCTTT CASSPDRGNTEAFF
TRBJ1-6 NA TRBD1 TRBV6-5 TGTGCCAGCAGTTGGGACAGGGGAGGCAATTCACCCCTCCACTTT CASSWDRGGNSPLHF
TRBJ2-7 NA TRBD2 TRBV5-4 TGTGCCAGCAGCTTGGAGCCGCGGGAGGGCCACGAGCAGTACTTC CASSLEPREGHEQYF
TRBJ2-7 NA NA TRBV18 TGTGCCAGCTCACCTGAGACAGGAACCTACGAGCAGTACTTC CASSPETGTYEQYF
TRBJ1-3 few NA TRBV9 TGTGCCAGCAGCCCCCTCCGGGGGTGGACTGGAAACACCATATATTTT CASSPLRGWTGNTIYF
TRBJ2-7 NA TRBD2 TRBV4-2 TGTGCCAGCAGCCAGGAAATCATAGGAGGACTAGCGGGAGAGTGGCACGAGCAGTACTTC CASSQEIIGGLAGEWHEQYF
TRBJ2-6 NA TRBD1 TRBV5-4 TGTGCCAGCAGCTTCGCCGGGACAGCAATCTCTGGGGCCAACGTCCTGACTTTC CASSFAGTAISGANVLTF
TRBJ1-6 NA NA TRBV27 TGTGCCAGCAGAATGGAGGGGACGAGCTCCTATAATTCACCCCTCCACTTT CASRMEGTSSYNSPLHF
TRBJ1-2 NA TRBD1 TRBV6-6 TGTGCCAGCAGTCAGACAGGGGGTCATGGCTACACCTTC CASSQTGGHGYTF
TRBJ2-5 NA TRBD2 TRBV6-5 TGTGCCAGCAGGTTAGCGGGGCAAGAGACCCAGTACTTC CASRLAGQETQYF
TRBJ1-3 NA NA TRBV7-9 TGTGCCAGCAGCTTAGCGCGGGTCGTCTCTGGAAACACCATATATTTT CASSLARVVSGNTIYF
TRBJ1-3 NA TRBD1 TRBV6-1 TGTGCCAGCAGTGAAACCGGGACAGCGGCTAGGAGAAACACCATATATTTT CASSETGTAARRNTIYF
TRBJ1-1 NA NA TRBV5-1 TGCGCCAGCAGCTTGTCTACGGGAGTGGGGACTGAAGCTTTCTTT CASSLSTGVGTEAFF
TRBJ2-3 NA TRBD2 TRBV7-6 TGTGCCAGCAGCCCTCAAGGGCGGGAGCCCACAGATACGCAGTATTTT CASSPQGREPTDTQYF
TRBJ2-5 NA NA TRBV6-6 TGTGCCAGCAGTTACTCTTCAGAAAAAGAGACCCAGTACTTC CASSYSSEKETQYF
TRBJ1-6 NA NA TRBV27 TGTGCCAGCAGTTCTCCCCGCCAGGGGCCCCAGTCACCCCTCCACTTT CASSSPRQGPQSPLHF
TRBJ1-2 NA NA TRBV6-5 TGTGCCAGCAGCTCCCCAAAACAGCTCTATGGCTACACCTTC CASSSPKQLYGYTF
TRBJ2-5 NA NA TRBV29-1 TGCAGTTATGCATCAGGGAAAGAGACCCAGTACTTC CSYASGKETQYF
TRBJ2-3 NA TRBD2 TRBV3-1/TRBV3-2 TGTGCCACCGGGAGGGGGACAGATACGCAGTATTTT CATGRGTDTQYF
TRBJ2-7 NA TRBD2 TRBV5-5 TGTGCCAGCAGCTTGAGGCAGGGGTCGCTAGCGGGGGGTTCCTACGAGCAGTACTTC CASSLRQGSLAGGSYEQYF
TRBJ1-4 NA NA TRBV2 TGTGCCAGCAGGTACTCTACAGGTTCAAATGAAAAACTGTTTTTT CASRYSTGSNEKLFF
TRBJ2-1 NA NA TRBV4-3 TGCGCCAGCAGCCATCGCGCCGGGACACAGAATGAGCAGTTCTTC CASSHRAGTQNEQFF
TRBJ2-7 NA NA TRBV18 TGTGCCAGCTCAGAGAGCGGGTCCCGCTACGAGCAGTACTTC CASSESGSRYEQYF
TRBJ1-5 NA NA TRBV18 TGTGCCAGCTCACCAGGGGTGGAGGCCCAGCATTTT CASSPGVEAQHF
TRBJ2-3 NA TRBD2 TRBV19 TGTGCCAGTAGTGTAGCGGGAGGCCCTAGAGATACGCAGTATTTT CASSVAGGPRDTQYF
TRBJ2-2 once NA TRBV21-1 TGTGCCAGCAGCAAAGGAGCTGGACAGGGTAACACCGGGGAGCTGTTTTTT CASSKGAGQGNTGELFF
TRBJ2-3 NA NA TRBV5-4 TGTGCCAGCAGCCCAGGGGAGCGGGGTTTAGATACGCAGTATTTT CASSPGERGLDTQYF
TRBJ1-4 NA NA TRBV11-2 TGTGCCAGCAGCTCCCGGATCAGGGGAGAAGAAAAACTGTTTTTT CASSSRIRGEEKLFF
TRBJ2-2 NA NA TRBV19 TGTGCCACCCCAAGATCGACAGGCTTAAACACCGGGGAGCTGTTTTTT CATPRSTGLNTGELFF
TRBJ1-2 NA NA TRBV7-6 TGTGCCAGCAGCGACCGGGGGGGATCTGGCTACACCTTC CASSDRGGSGYTF
TRBJ1-1 NA NA TRBV10-3 TGTGCCATCGGGGGGTTTCTGAACACTGAAGCTTTCTTT CAIGGFLNTEAFF